Listed here are 30 T cell receptor beta chains from one sample, sequenced in a study of T cell repertoires in cytomegalovirus infection. Each CDR3 protein is one row after TCRdb ran MiXCR on the reads. This table has fewer than 700,000 distinct CDR3 sequences, more than 20% appearing once. Sequences were obtained from CD8+ T cells from PBMCs. The receptors derive from a human donor in good health (CMV status not recorded). Some clones in this sample may be carry-over from other donors' samples.

This clonotype was seen at least ten times. The rearrangement joins TRBV7-2 to TRBJ1-1; D is unclear. The V end was cut by 6 bases, the J end by 7 bases, with 9 bases between. The CDR3 extends over 11 amino acids. The germline CDR1 and CDR2 sequences are SGHTA and FQGNSA. CDR3 residues: CASRVSVEAFF. The CDR3 region has the DNA TGTGCCAGCAGGGTTAGCGTTGAAGCTTTCTTT.

In this sample, this clonotype turned up a few times. The V call is TRBV6-5, the J call TRBJ2-3; D possibly matches TRBD1 or TRBD2 (6 bases each). Germline V gene data show CDR1 as MNHEY and CDR2 as SVGAGI. The V gene lost 0 bases and the J gene lost 4 bases, with 14 bases spanning the gap. The CDR3 length is 16 residues. The CDR3 nucleotides read TGTGCCAGCAGTTACTCGAGGGGGGCCCGCGCAGATACGCAGTATTTT. This sequence encodes CASSYSRGARADTQYF.

The chain employs TRBV10-3 and TRBJ2-2; D remains unclear. Looked up from germline, CDR1 is ENHRY and CDR2 is SYGVKD. The CDR3 length is 12 residues. The CDR3 region is CVVLTGTGELFF. The CDR3, as DNA: TGTGTCGTCCTTACTGGCACCGGGGAGCTGTTTTTT.

This clonotype has a handful of counts. The chain couples TRBV28 to TRBJ2-5, with TRBD1 matching 11 bases. From germline, CDR1 is MDHEN and CDR2 SYDVKM. The CDR3 contains 17 residues. J lost 3 bases, V lost 3 bases, and 9 bases had no gene match. The CDR3 here is CASSFSGTGGSEETQYF. The CDR3 nucleotides read TGTGCCAGCAGTTTTTCTGGGACAGGGGGATCGGAAGAGACCCAGTACTTC.

The chain combines TRBV28 with TRBJ2-7; D remains unclear. The germline CDR1 and CDR2 sequences are MDHEN and SYDVKM. V lost 8 bases and J lost 0, with 23 bases in between. The CDR3 contains 17 residues. CDR3 sequence reads: CASSYSVSLQPSYEQYV. The DNA of the CDR3 is TGTGCCAGCTCCTATTCCGTTTCCCTGCAGCCCTCCTACGAGCAGTACGTC.

The chain combines TRBV10-3 with TRBJ1-3; D remains unclear. Germline values: CDR1 ENHRY, CDR2 SYGVKD. The V and J ends lost 7 bases and 0 bases respectively, with 13 bases between them. This CDR3 has 15 amino acids. CDR3 bases: TGTGCCATCAACCAGGACGGTGGCTCTGGAAACACCATATATTTT. Translating gives CAINQDGGSGNTIYF.

The chain is built from TRBV20-1 and TRBJ2-7, with D tentatively TRBD2 (7 bases). The CDR3 runs 14 residues. Germline V gene data show CDR1 as DFQATT and CDR2 as SNEGSKA (reference sequence). V lost 6 bases and J lost 3, with 18 bases in between. DNA of the CDR3: TGCAGTGCCAACTCGGAGGGGGGGAACTACGAGCAGTACTTC. Translating it yields CSANSEGGNYEQYF.

Comment on this clonotype: This could be a read error, since a much larger clone is one nucleotide away. This sequence joins TRBV7-6 and TRBJ2-7, with D hard to call. The CDR3 loop spans 14 amino acids. CDR1 and CDR2 from the germline V gene are SGHVS and FNYEAQ. CDR3 residues: CASNLAVSSYEQYF. The CDR3 coding sequence is TGTGCCAGCAACTTAGCCGTAAGCTCCTACGAGCAGTACTTC.

This clonotype was seen a few times. This chain connects TRBV7-3 to TRBJ2-2; tentative D call: TRBD1 (6 bases). With 2 bases removed from V and 4 bases from J, the gap between germline ends came to 14 bases. Germline assignment: CDR1 SGHTA and CDR2 FQGTGA. This CDR3 contains 16 residues. CDR3: CASSLPRRGTTGELFF. Written as DNA, the CDR3 is TGTGCCAGCAGCTTACCGCGCAGGGGAACCACCGGGGAGCTGTTTTTT.

The sample holds a few counts of this clonotype. In DNA form, the CDR3 reads TGTGCCAGCAGCCCGCATTCGCCGGGTAACTATGGCTACACCTTC. It is translated as CASSPHSPGNYGYTF. The chain has TRBV7-8 and TRBJ1-2, with D unresolved. Trimming removed 5 bases at V and 1 base at J, with 14 bases between. The CDR3 is made up of 15 amino acids. The germline V gene encodes CDR1 SGHVS and CDR2 FQNEAQ.

In its sample, this clonotype was seen many times. The rearrangement joins TRBV7-2 to TRBJ2-3; 8 bases align to TRBD2. CDR3 length: 16 amino acids. V gave up 2 bases and J gave up 1 base; unmatched junction bases: 5. Germline V gives CDR1 SGHTA, CDR2 FQGNSA. The CDR3 coding sequence is TGTGCCAGCAGCTTAAGCGGGGGCCGGGGCACAGATACGCAGTATTTT. Protein product: CASSLSGGRGTDTQYF.

The chain joins TRBV6-5 to TRBJ1-1; tentatively, D is TRBD1 (5 bases). The germline CDR1 and CDR2 sequences are MNHEY and SVGAGI. This CDR3 comprises 16 residues. The ends were cut back, 0 bases at V and 1 base at J, with 12 bases in the middle. In DNA, the CDR3 is TGTGCCAGCAGTTACTCGTCCGGGGGTGGGAACACTGAAGCTTTCTTT. Translating it yields CASSYSSGGGNTEAFF.

V and J are TRBV12-3 or TRBV12-4 and TRBJ2-3; possibly TRBD1 or TRBD2 for D (5 bases each). V lost 7 bases to trimming and J lost 9 bases, with 14 bases between them. This CDR3 is 12 amino acids long. This CDR3 is CASNPGRGTQYF. The CDR3 region has the DNA TGTGCCAGCAATCCAGGGCGAGGGACGCAGTATTTT.

This clonotype was detected a few times. The CDR3 DNA reads as TGTGCCAGCAGTTACCCGCCGCGGAGCTCCTACAATGAGCAGTTCTTC. Translation: CASSYPPRSSYNEQFF. The V gene is TRBV6-6, the J gene TRBJ2-1; D uncertain. Between the trimmed V and J ends, which lost 2 bases and 0 bases, there was a span of 11 bases. In germline, CDR1 is MNHNY, CDR2 SVGAGI (reference sequence). This CDR3 spans 16 amino acids.

This clonotype was observed a few times. This chain connects TRBV10-1 to TRBJ2-3, with D tentatively TRBD2 (6 bases). Germline CDR1 and CDR2: WNHNN and SYGVQD (reference sequence). This CDR3 is built from 14 residues. Trimming removed 3 bases from V and 5 bases from J, with 12 bases in between. CDR3 amino acids: CASSDLETRDTQYF. Written as DNA, the CDR3 is TGCGCCAGCAGTGATCTGGAGACTAGAGATACGCAGTATTTT.

Comments on this clonotype: This could be a read error, since a much larger clone is one nucleotide away. The chain uses TRBV6-6 and TRBJ2-3, with 11 bases aligning to TRBD2. Germline-derived CDR1 and CDR2 are MNHNY and SVGAGI (reference sequence). CDR3 length: 17 amino acids. J gave up 2 bases and V 5 bases, and 9 bases lay outside the gene matches. In nucleotides, the CDR3 is TGTGCCAGCAGTGTCGGGACTAGCGGCGCTATCACAGATACGCAGTATTTT. Protein sequence: CASSVGTSGAITDTQYF.

This chain uses TRBV7-8 with TRBJ2-3; weak D call: TRBD2 (7 bases). Germline V gives CDR1 SGHVS, CDR2 FQNEAQ. This CDR3 is 14 amino acids long. V dropped 7 bases and J dropped 4 bases, with 15 bases sitting between them. CDR3: CASTDGGGSDTQYF. CDR3 DNA: TGTGCCAGCACTGATGGCGGGGGCTCAGATACGCAGTATTTT.

This clonotype appeared a few times. The chain links TRBV5-1 to TRBJ2-7; 8 bases align to TRBD1. CDR1 and CDR2 (germline): SGHRS, YFSETQ. The CDR3 is 13 amino acids. V shed 4 bases, J shed 5 bases, and the junction held 5 bases outside the gene matches. In nucleotides, the CDR3 is TGCGCCAGCAGCAGGACAGGGAAGCACGAGCAGTACTTC. The encoded protein is CASSRTGKHEQYF.

This sequence joins TRBV6-2 or TRBV6-3 and TRBJ2-1; no reliable D call. CDR3 length equals 14 residues. Trimming stripped 1 base from V and 2 bases from J, with 6 bases between. Germline V lookup: CDR1 MNHEY, CDR2 SVGEGT. Here the CDR3 DNA reads TGTGCCAGCAGTTACTTAAGGACCTACAATGAGCAGTTCTTC. Its protein product is CASSYLRTYNEQFF.

This clonotype was detected only a few times. The chain joins TRBV9 to TRBJ2-3, with 7 bases matching TRBD1. Losses at the gene ends were 0 bases for V and 2 bases for J; bases not matched to a gene: 9. Germline CDR1 reads SGDLS; CDR2 reads YYNGEE. The CDR3 is 17 residues long. CDR3 coding DNA: TGTGCCAGCAGCGTAGCTCTAGGGACAGTCAACACAGATACGCAGTATTTT. It encodes CASSVALGTVNTDTQYF.

This clonotype was found many times. V gene TRBV7-8 combines with J gene TRBJ1-5, with 7 positions matching TRBD1. This CDR3 has 14 residues. Germline lookup yields CDR1 SGHVS and CDR2 FQNEAQ. The junction had 5 bases not matched to a gene; V was cut back by 5 bases and J by 4 bases. CDR3 sequence: CASSTTGFNQPQHF. Here the CDR3 DNA reads TGTGCCAGCAGCACGACAGGGTTTAATCAGCCCCAGCATTTT.

The sample holds a few counts of this clonotype. This chain joins TRBV29-1 and TRBJ1-2; 8 bases fit TRBD1. CDR1 and CDR2 (germline): SQVTM, ANQGSEA. Trimming cost V 3 bases and J 4 bases; bases outside gene matches: 13. The CDR3 sequence is 16 residues long. The CDR3 sequence: CSVEAQGAAGAYGYTF. The CDR3 nucleotides are TGCAGCGTTGAGGCCCAGGGGGCTGCTGGTGCCTATGGCTACACCTTC.

This clonotype was recorded at least ten times. This chain uses TRBV7-9 with TRBJ1-1, with no clear D. Germline CDR1 SEHNR, CDR2 FQNEAQ (reference sequence). The CDR3 has 13 residues. Between the trimmed V and J ends, which lost 3 bases and 1 base, there was a span of 6 bases. The CDR3 nucleotides are TGTGCCAGCAGCTTTGCAGGGAACACTGAAGCTTTCTTT. As protein: CASSFAGNTEAFF.

The rearrangement joins TRBV28 to TRBJ2-7, with D perhaps matching TRBD1 (6 bases). The CDR3 has 15 residues. V was shortened by 3 bases and J by 2 bases, with 14 bases between the two germline ends. The V gene's germline CDR1 is MDHEN and CDR2 SYDVKM. CDR3 sequence (DNA): TGTGCCAGCAGTTTTAGAACAGGGCCAACCTACGAGCAGTACGTC. Amino acid sequence: CASSFRTGPTYEQYV.

In the case of this clonotype: A read error may explain this, as a much larger clone is one base away. The conserved final phenylalanine or tryptophan is absent from the CDR3, which likely points to a read error. The V and J genes are TRBV7-6 and TRBJ2-5, with D perhaps matching TRBD1 (8 bases). Germline V gene lookup returns CDR1 SGHVS and CDR2 FNYEAQ. V lost 4 bases, J lost 4 bases, and 22 bases lay in between. The CDR3 sequence is 17 residues long. DNA of the CDR3: TGTGCCAGCAGCTCGGCCCAAACAGGGGGGGCCGGAGAGACCCAGTACTCC. Translating it yields CASSSAQTGGAGETQYS.

The V gene is TRBV6-5, the J gene TRBJ2-1, with D perhaps matching TRBD1 or TRBD2 (6 bases each). Trimming pared 7 bases from V and 5 bases from J, leaving 12 bases between. Germline V CDR1 and CDR2: MNHEY, SVGAGI. The CDR3 spans 13 residues. In DNA form, the CDR3 reads TGTGCCAGCAAGGGGGGTCCCCACAATGAGCAGTTCTTC. Encoded protein: CASKGGPHNEQFF.

This chain connects TRBV5-6 to TRBJ1-4; a weak D match, TRBD1 (5 bases). The V end was cut by 1 base, the J end by 3 bases, with 13 bases between. The germline gives CDR1 SGHDT, CDR2 YYEEEE. There are 16 residues in the CDR3. CDR3 residues: CASSLSMDKPNEKLFF. As DNA, the CDR3 is TGTGCCAGCAGCTTGTCTATGGACAAGCCTAATGAAAAACTGTTTTTT.

This rearrangement joins TRBV20-1 to TRBJ2-7; D not certain. CDR1 is DFQATT, CDR2 SNEGSKA, per germline (reference sequence). The V gene lost 0 bases and the J gene lost 1 base, with 7 bases spanning the gap. This CDR3 is built from 13 residues. The chain's CDR3 is CSARDGNSYEQYF. In DNA form, the CDR3 reads TGCAGTGCTAGAGATGGCAATTCCTACGAGCAGTACTTC.

With regard to this clonotype: A much larger clone sits a single nucleotide away, making a read error possible. This chain connects TRBV7-8 to TRBJ2-2, with TRBD2 identical over 8 bases. The CDR3 runs 14 residues. Germline V gene sequence: CDR1 SGHVS, CDR2 FQNEAQ. Here the CDR3 DNA reads TGTACCAGCAGCGGGACTAGGAACACCGGGGAGCTGTTTTTT. Translated, it gives CTSSGTRNTGELFF.

CDR3 sequence reads: CASSARTGRNTIYF. The DNA of the CDR3 is TGTGCCAGCAGCGCCCGGACAGGAAGAAACACCATATATTTT. The chain employs TRBV28 and TRBJ1-3; TRBD1 agrees at 7 bases. Germline V CDR1 and CDR2: MDHEN, SYDVKM. CDR3 length: 14 residues. Trimming at V came to 6 bases and at J to 5 bases, leaving 7 bases not matched to a gene.